The source of this T cell receptor (beta chain) is a study of T cells in Graves' hyperthyroidism and ophthalmopathy. An approximately 10 ml volume of fresh peripheral blood provided the PBMCs. The CDR3 consists of 13 residues. In germline, CDR1 is SGHTA, CDR2 FQGTGA. V was clipped by 2 bases and J by 5 bases, with 7 bases between them. Amplification of TCR beta CDR3 regions was performed using RNA transcripts as template. The study used the HTBI primer set for a first-round RT-PCR of the TCR CDR3. From the multiplex PCR reads, TCRdb called clonotypes with MiXCR, one entry per CDR3 protein. Counted here are around 340,000 distinct CDR3 sequences, more than 11% occurring once; the ten biggest clones make up about 26%. In its sample, this clonotype was seen many times.

Sequencing input: blood. The rearrangement uses TRBV7-3 and TRBJ2-1; D is unclear. The clonotype originates from a woman aged 25 to 45 with Graves' hyperthyroidism. CDR3: CASSLSANNEQFF. The CDR3 nucleotides read TGTGCCAGCAGCTTATCCGCAAACAATGAGCAGTTCTTC.